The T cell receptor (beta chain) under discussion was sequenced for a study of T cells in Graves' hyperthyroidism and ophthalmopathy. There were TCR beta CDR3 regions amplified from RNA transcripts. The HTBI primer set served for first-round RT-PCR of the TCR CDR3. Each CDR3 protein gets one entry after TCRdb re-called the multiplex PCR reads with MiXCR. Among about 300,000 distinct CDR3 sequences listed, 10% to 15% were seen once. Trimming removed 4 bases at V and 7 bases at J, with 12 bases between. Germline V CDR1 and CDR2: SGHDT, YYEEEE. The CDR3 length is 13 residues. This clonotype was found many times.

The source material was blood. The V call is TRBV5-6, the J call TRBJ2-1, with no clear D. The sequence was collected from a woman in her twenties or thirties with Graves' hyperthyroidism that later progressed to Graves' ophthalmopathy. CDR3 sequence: CASSPPRRNEQFF. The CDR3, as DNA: TGTGCCAGCAGCCCTCCGAGGCGAAATGAGCAGTTCTTC.